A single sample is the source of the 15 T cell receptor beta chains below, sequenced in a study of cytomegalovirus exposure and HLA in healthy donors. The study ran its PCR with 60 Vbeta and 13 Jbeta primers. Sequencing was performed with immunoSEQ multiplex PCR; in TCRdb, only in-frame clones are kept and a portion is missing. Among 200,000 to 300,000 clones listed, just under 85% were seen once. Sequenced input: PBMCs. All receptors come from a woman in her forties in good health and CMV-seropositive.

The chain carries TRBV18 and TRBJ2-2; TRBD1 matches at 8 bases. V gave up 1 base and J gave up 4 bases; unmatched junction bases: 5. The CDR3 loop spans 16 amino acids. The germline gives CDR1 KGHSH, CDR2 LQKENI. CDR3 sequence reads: CASSPRQGRGTGELFF. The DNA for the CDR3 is TGTGCCAGCTCACCACGACAGGGGAGAGGCACCGGGGAGCTGTTTTTT.

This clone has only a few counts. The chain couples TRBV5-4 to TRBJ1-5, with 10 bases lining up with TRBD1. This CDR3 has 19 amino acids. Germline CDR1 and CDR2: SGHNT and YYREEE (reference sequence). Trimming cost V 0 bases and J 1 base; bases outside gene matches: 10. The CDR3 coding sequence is TGTGCCAGCAGCTTGGACTGGGACAGGGGAAATGTAAGCAATCAGCCCCAGCATTTT. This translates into CASSLDWDRGNVSNQPQHF.

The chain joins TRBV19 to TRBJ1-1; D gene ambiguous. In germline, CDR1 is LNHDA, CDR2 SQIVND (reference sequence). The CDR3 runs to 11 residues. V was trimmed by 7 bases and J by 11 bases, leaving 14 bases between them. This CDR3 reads CASKSPAVAFF. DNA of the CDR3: TGTGCCAGTAAAAGTCCTGCGGTCGCTTTCTTT.

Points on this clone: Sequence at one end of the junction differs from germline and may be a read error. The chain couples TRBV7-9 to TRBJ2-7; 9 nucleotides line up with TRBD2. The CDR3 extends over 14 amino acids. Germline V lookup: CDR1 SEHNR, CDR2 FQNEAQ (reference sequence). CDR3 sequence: CSSSAGLALSEQYF. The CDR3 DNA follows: TGTTCCAGCAGCGCGGGACTAGCTTTATCCGAGCAGTACTTC.

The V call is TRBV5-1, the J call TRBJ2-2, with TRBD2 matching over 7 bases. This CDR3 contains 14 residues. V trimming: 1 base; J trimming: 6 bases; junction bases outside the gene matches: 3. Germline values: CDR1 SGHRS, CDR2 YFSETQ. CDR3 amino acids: CASSLTSVAGELFF. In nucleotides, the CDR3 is TGCGCCAGCAGCTTGACTAGCGTCGCCGGGGAGCTGTTTTTT.

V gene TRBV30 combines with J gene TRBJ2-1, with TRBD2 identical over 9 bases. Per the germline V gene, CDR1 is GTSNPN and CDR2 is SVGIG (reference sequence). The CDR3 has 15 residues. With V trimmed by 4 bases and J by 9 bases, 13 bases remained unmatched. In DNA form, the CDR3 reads TGTGCCTGGACCCGAGGGACTAGCCCCAAGGGTGAGCAGTTCTTC. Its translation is CAWTRGTSPKGEQFF.

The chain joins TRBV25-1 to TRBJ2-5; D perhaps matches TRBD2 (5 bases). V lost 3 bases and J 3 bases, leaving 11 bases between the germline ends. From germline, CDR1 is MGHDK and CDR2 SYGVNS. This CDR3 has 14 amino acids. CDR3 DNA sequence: TGTGCCAGCAGTGATCGAGGGTTAGAAGAGACCCAGTACTTC. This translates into CASSDRGLEETQYF.

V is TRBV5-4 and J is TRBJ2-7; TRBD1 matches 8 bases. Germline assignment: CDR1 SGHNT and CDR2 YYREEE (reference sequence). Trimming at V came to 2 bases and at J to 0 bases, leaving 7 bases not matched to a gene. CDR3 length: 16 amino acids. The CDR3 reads CASSFGTGESSYEQYF. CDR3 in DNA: TGTGCCAGCAGCTTCGGGACAGGCGAGAGCTCCTACGAGCAGTACTTC.

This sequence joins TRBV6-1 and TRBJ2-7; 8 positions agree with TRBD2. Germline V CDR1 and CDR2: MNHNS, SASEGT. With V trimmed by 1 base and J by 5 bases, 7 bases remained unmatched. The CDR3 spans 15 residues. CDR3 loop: CASSEDPTSVDEQYF. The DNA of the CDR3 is TGTGCCAGCAGTGAAGACCCGACTAGCGTAGACGAGCAGTACTTC.

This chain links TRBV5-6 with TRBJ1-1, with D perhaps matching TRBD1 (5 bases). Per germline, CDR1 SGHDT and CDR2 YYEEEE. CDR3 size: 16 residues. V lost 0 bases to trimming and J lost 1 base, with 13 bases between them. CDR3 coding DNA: TGTGCCAGCAGCTTGGCAGGGATGTTTACGAACACTGAAGCTTTCTTT. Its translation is CASSLAGMFTNTEAFF.

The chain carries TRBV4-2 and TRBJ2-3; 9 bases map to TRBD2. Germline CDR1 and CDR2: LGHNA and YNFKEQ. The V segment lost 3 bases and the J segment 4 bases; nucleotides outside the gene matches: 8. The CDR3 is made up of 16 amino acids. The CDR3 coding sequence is TGTGCCAGCAGCCACGCAAATAGCGGGAGTGCAGATACGCAGTATTTT. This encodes CASSHANSGSADTQYF.

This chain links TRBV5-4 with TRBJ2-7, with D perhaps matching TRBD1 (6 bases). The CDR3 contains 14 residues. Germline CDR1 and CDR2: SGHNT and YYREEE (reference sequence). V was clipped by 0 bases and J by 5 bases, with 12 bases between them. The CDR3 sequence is CASSLVQGFDEQYF. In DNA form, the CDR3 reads TGTGCCAGCAGCTTGGTACAGGGTTTCGACGAGCAGTACTTC.

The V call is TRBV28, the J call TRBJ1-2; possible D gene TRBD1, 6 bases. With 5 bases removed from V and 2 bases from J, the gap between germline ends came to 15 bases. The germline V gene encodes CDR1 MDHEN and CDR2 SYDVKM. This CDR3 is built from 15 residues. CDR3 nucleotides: TGTGCCAGCAGTCATTCCGGGACAAACAACTATGGCTACACCTTC. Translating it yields CASSHSGTNNYGYTF.

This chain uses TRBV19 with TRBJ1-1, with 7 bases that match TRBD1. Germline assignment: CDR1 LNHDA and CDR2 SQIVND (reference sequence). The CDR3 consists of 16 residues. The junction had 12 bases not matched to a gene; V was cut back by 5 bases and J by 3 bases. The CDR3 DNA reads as TGTGCCAGTAGTTTAGGGGACAGCCAACGGGACACTGAAGCTTTCTTT. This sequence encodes CASSLGDSQRDTEAFF.

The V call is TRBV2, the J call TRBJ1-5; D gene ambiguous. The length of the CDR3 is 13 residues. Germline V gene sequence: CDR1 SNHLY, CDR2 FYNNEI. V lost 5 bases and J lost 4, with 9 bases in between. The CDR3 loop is CASSWAENQPQHF. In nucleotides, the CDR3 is TGTGCCAGCAGTTGGGCAGAAAATCAGCCCCAGCATTTT.